What follows are 32 T cell receptor beta chains derived from one specimen sequenced in a study of blood T cell repertoires in COVID-19. The protocol was immunoSEQ multiplex PCR, while the TCRdb copy is restricted to in-frame clones and leaves out a portion. The sample shows around 180,000 clones, roughly 88% of them seen only once. The source material was peripheral blood. These receptors were obtained from a woman aged 25 to 39 with acute or convalescent COVID-19.

The chain carries TRBV7-9 and TRBJ2-3, with 11 bases matching TRBD2. This CDR3 is 14 amino acids long. Trimming cost V 5 bases and J 4 bases; bases outside gene matches: 2. CDR1 and CDR2 from the germline V gene are SEHNR and FQNEAQ (reference sequence). The CDR3, as DNA: TGTGCCAGCAGCCTGGGACTAGCGGCAGATACGCAGTATTTT. This translates into CASSLGLAADTQYF.

This chain links TRBV13 with TRBJ2-1; 9 nucleotides agree with TRBD2. J was trimmed by 11 bases and V by 5 bases; bases with no gene match: 4. From germline, CDR1 is PRHDT and CDR2 FYEKMQ (reference sequence). The CDR3 is 12 amino acids. The chain's CDR3 is CASSPPSGKQFF. DNA for the CDR3: TGTGCCAGCAGCCCCCCTAGCGGGAAGCAGTTCTTC.

The V call is TRBV28, the J call TRBJ2-1; D might be TRBD2 (6 bases). CDR3 length equals 15 residues. The germline V gene encodes CDR1 MDHEN and CDR2 SYDVKM. The V end was cut by 2 bases, the J end by 2 bases, with 10 bases between. The CDR3 nucleotides are TGTGCCAGCAGTTTAGTGGCGGGAACCTACAATGAGCAGTTCTTC. It translates to CASSLVAGTYNEQFF.

The rearrangement uses TRBV27 and TRBJ1-4; a possible D gene is TRBD1 (6 bases). The CDR3 is made up of 15 amino acids. CDR1 is MNHEY, CDR2 SMNVEV, per germline (reference sequence). Trimming stripped 0 bases from V and 8 bases from J, with 13 bases between. For the CDR3, the DNA is TGTGCCAGCAGTTTATCACAGGGACCTTGGGAAAAACTGTTTTTT. As protein: CASSLSQGPWEKLFF.

V and J are TRBV15 and TRBJ2-7, with D unresolved. This CDR3 spans 14 amino acids. Trimming took off 0 bases at V and 2 bases at J, with 8 bases between the two ends. Germline CDR1 and CDR2: LNHNV and YYDKDF (reference sequence). The CDR3 is CATSREAVAYEQYF. CDR3 DNA sequence: TGTGCCACCAGCAGAGAGGCGGTGGCCTACGAGCAGTACTTC.

This clone appeared a few times. Germline is not matched at one junction end, which may reflect a read error. The chain recombines TRBV11-2 with TRBJ1-2; 11 bases are shared with TRBD1. This CDR3 comprises 11 residues. Germline lookup yields CDR1 SGHAT and CDR2 FQNNGV. CDR3 sequence (DNA): TGTGCCAGTTCCGGGACAGGGGGTCTGGGCTTC. Amino acids: CASSGTGGLGF. The full variable domain, completed using reference TRBV11-2 and TRBJ1-2, is EAGVAQSPRYKIIEKRQSVAFWCNPISGHATLYWYQQILGQGPKLLIQFQNNGVVDDSQLPKDRFSAERLKGVDSTLKIQPAKLEDSAVYLCASSGTGGLGFGSGTRLTVV.

This chain connects TRBV10-1 to TRBJ2-5, with 12 bases fitting TRBD2. Germline-derived CDR1 and CDR2 are WNHNN and SYGVQD (reference sequence). The ends lost 3 bases at V and 4 bases at J; junction bases unmatched: 6. The CDR3 has 16 amino acids. DNA of the CDR3: TGCGCCAGCAGTGACCGGACTAGCGGGGCCGGAGAGACCCAGTACTTC. Translating it yields CASSDRTSGAGETQYF.

V usage is TRBV18 and J usage is TRBJ2-1, with D unclear. CDR3 length equals 14 residues. The germline gives CDR1 KGHSH, CDR2 LQKENI. V was cut by 4 bases and J by 2 bases, with 9 bases left in between. The DNA for the CDR3 is TGTGCCAGCTCACAGAGCGCAGCCTACAATGAGCAGTTCTTC. Translated, it gives CASSQSAAYNEQFF. Full variable domain (missing parts from reference TRBV18 and TRBJ2-1): NAGVMQNPRHLVRRRGQEARLRCSPMKGHSHVYWYRQLPEEGLKFMVYLQKENIIDESGMPKERFSAEFPKEGPSILRIQQVVRGDSAAYFCASSQSAAYNEQFFGPGTRLTVL.

The chain has TRBV24-1 and TRBJ2-5, with 8 bases identical to TRBD1. This CDR3 contains 15 residues. J was trimmed by 5 bases and V by 4 bases; bases with no gene match: 8. Germline CDR1 is KGHDR and CDR2 is SFDVKD. CDR3 sequence: CATSDPGGQGETQYF. The CDR3 bases are TGTGCCACCAGTGACCCAGGGGGCCAGGGTGAGACCCAGTACTTC.

The chain links TRBV29-1 to TRBJ1-4, with 7 bases identical to TRBD1. V gave up 7 bases and J gave up 8 bases; unmatched junction bases: 10. The CDR3 loop spans 13 amino acids. CDR1 SQVTM and CDR2 ANQGSEA come from the germline V gene. The CDR3 region has the DNA TGCAGCGCCTCACAGGGGCATGGAGAAAAACTGTTTTTT. Protein product: CSASQGHGEKLFF. Full variable domain (remainder filled in from reference TRBV29-1 and TRBJ1-4): SAVISQKPSRDICQRGTSLTIQCQVDSQVTMMFWYRQQPGQSLTLIATANQGSEATYESGFVIDKFPISRPNLTFSTLTVSNMSPEDSSIYLCSASQGHGEKLFFGSGTQLSVL.

As for this clone: Mismatch with germline at one junction end may stem from a read error. The V and J genes are TRBV18 and TRBJ2-2, with a possible D match to TRBD1 (6 bases). The CDR3 sequence is 15 residues long. Germline V gene sequence: CDR1 KGHSH, CDR2 LQKENI. This chain's CDR3 is CANSPSTGRTGELFF. The CDR3 DNA is TGTGCCAACTCACCTTCGACAGGACGAACCGGGGAGCTGTTTTTT.

The chain couples TRBV28 to TRBJ1-5, with D hard to call. The germline CDR1 and CDR2 sequences are MDHEN and SYDVKM. V was trimmed by 8 bases and J by 0 bases, leaving 8 bases between them. This CDR3 has 13 amino acids. The CDR3 spells CASRDYSNQPQHF. The CDR3, as DNA: TGTGCCAGCCGCGACTATAGCAATCAGCCCCAGCATTTT.

In this sample, this clone turned up a few times. The rearrangement uses TRBV18 and TRBJ1-1; no firm D call. The CDR3 is 14 amino acids. From germline, CDR1 is KGHSH and CDR2 LQKENI. The germline V and J ends were trimmed by 6 bases and 1 base, with 12 bases remaining between them. CDR3 bases: TGTGCCAGCTCTGGCGGGCGGCCGAACACTGAAGCTTTCTTT. Protein sequence: CASSGGRPNTEAFF.

The rearrangement links TRBV2 to TRBJ2-7; TRBD1 matches 8 bases. The CDR3 consists of 16 residues. Trimming took 3 bases from V and 2 from J; bases not matched to a gene: 9. CDR1 and CDR2 from the germline V gene are SNHLY and FYNNEI. The DNA of the CDR3 is TGTGCCAGCAGTGACATCGGGACAGGAAACACCTACGAGCAGTACTTC. Amino acid sequence: CASSDIGTGNTYEQYF.

This clone was seen once. V is TRBV28 and J is TRBJ2-3; 11 positions match TRBD2. Germline CDR1 is MDHEN and CDR2 is SYDVKM. J lost 10 bases, V lost 7 bases, and 13 bases had no gene match. This CDR3 has 15 residues. The CDR3 protein is CASKGLAGGSQAQYF. CDR3 nucleotides: TGTGCCAGCAAGGGCCTAGCGGGAGGAAGTCAAGCGCAGTATTTT. Full variable domain (outside the CDR3, taken from reference TRBV28 and TRBJ2-3): DVKVTQSSRYLVKRTGEKVFLECVQDMDHENMFWYRQDPGLGLRLIYFSYDVKMKEKGDIPEGYSVSREKKERFSLILESASTNQTSMYLCASKGLAGGSQAQYFGPGTRLTVL.

The genes are TRBV6-6 and TRBJ1-1; TRBD1 matches 7 bases. CDR3 length equals 15 residues. Trimming removed 6 bases from V and 5 bases from J; junction bases left unmatched: 12. Per germline, CDR1 MNHNY and CDR2 SVGAGI (reference sequence). The CDR3 sequence: CASRPDRARGTEAFF. The CDR3 region has the DNA TGTGCCAGCAGACCCGACAGGGCACGAGGGACTGAAGCTTTCTTT.

The chain recombines TRBV5-1 with TRBJ2-7; perhaps TRBD2 as D (6 bases). V was cut by 3 bases and J by 4 bases, with 14 bases left in between. The length of the CDR3 is 14 residues. Germline CDR1 is SGHRS and CDR2 is YFSETQ. The CDR3 sequence: CASSSIGGTYEQYF. CDR3 DNA: TGCGCCAGCAGCTCTATTGGGGGGACTTACGAGCAGTACTTC.

This clone has only one observation. V is TRBV28 and J is TRBJ2-1; perhaps TRBD2 as D (6 bases). The CDR3 loop spans 15 amino acids. Germline CDR1 MDHEN, CDR2 SYDVKM. V lost 5 bases and J 8 bases, leaving 19 bases between the germline ends. The CDR3 DNA reads TGTGCCAGCAGTAAGCACCGGGACTCTCGAGATGAGCAGTTCTTC. This gives the protein CASSKHRDSRDEQFF. Full variable domain (rest looked up from reference TRBV28 and TRBJ2-1): DVKVTQSSRYLVKRTGEKVFLECVQDMDHENMFWYRQDPGLGLRLIYFSYDVKMKEKGDIPEGYSVSREKKERFSLILESASTNQTSMYLCASSKHRDSRDEQFFGPGTRLTVL.

The gene calls are TRBV19 and TRBJ1-3, with 7 bases that match TRBD1. CDR3 length: 13 amino acids. The ends lost 7 bases at V and 4 bases at J; junction bases unmatched: 4. In germline, CDR1 is LNHDA, CDR2 SQIVND (reference sequence). The CDR3 sequence: CASKQGTGNTIYF. In DNA form, the CDR3 reads TGTGCCAGTAAACAGGGGACGGGAAACACCATATATTTT.

The J gene is TRBJ1-2, the V gene TRBV5-1; TRBD1 matches at 8 bases. CDR1 and CDR2 from the germline V gene are SGHRS and YFSETQ. There are 14 residues in the CDR3. V shed 0 bases, J shed 6 bases, and the junction held 4 bases outside the gene matches. CDR3 nucleotide sequence: TGCGCCAGCAGCTTGGCAGGGACAGGTGATGGCTACACCTTC. It codes for CASSLAGTGDGYTF.

This chain connects TRBV3-1 (or the pseudogene TRBV3-2) to TRBJ1-5; D call uncertain. From germline, CDR1 is LGHDT and CDR2 YNNKEL (reference sequence). The CDR3 totals 15 residues. V was pared by 3 bases and J by 0 bases, with 9 bases between. The CDR3 spells CASSHTRNSNQPQHF. The DNA of the CDR3 is TGTGCCAGCAGCCATACTAGGAATAGCAATCAGCCCCAGCATTTT.

This clone was counted a few times. The chain has TRBV7-2 and TRBJ1-5; TRBD1 is a possible D gene (5 bases). The CDR3 contains 13 residues. Trimming stripped 5 bases from V and 9 bases from J, with 14 bases between. Germline V gene sequence: CDR1 SGHTA, CDR2 FQGNSA. CDR3 loop: CASSAGVVRPQHF. As DNA, the CDR3 is TGTGCCAGCAGCGCGGGGGTTGTGCGGCCCCAGCATTTT.

In the case of this clone: The germline gene is not matched at one end of the junction; a read error may be the cause. The V call is TRBV14, the J call TRBJ2-7, with 11 bases matching TRBD2. The CDR3 loop spans 19 amino acids. Germline lookup yields CDR1 SGHDN and CDR2 FVKESK. The CDR3 nucleotides are TGTGCCCGCAGGTCCGGTCCGGGACTAGCGGACCACGCGGCGGGGGAGCAGTACTTC. Its protein product is CARRSGPGLADHAAGEQYF.

The V gene is TRBV6-6, the J gene TRBJ2-1, with TRBD1 as a possible D gene (5 bases). Germline V gene data show CDR1 as MNHNY and CDR2 as SVGAGI (reference sequence). V was shortened by 5 bases and J by 0 bases, with 8 bases between the two germline ends. The CDR3 is 14 residues long. This chain's CDR3 is CASSPGYSYNEQFF. DNA for the CDR3: TGTGCCAGCAGTCCAGGGTACTCCTACAATGAGCAGTTCTTC.

The V call is TRBV6-5, the J call TRBJ1-4; D unresolved. CDR1 is MNHEY and CDR2 is SVGAGI in the germline V gene. The CDR3 runs to 16 residues. Trimming took 0 bases from V and 0 from J, leaving 8 bases between them. The CDR3 protein is CASSYSGAATNEKLFF. The DNA of the CDR3 is TGTGCCAGCAGTTACTCGGGAGCTGCAACTAATGAAAAACTGTTTTTT.

The V gene is TRBV7-9, the J gene TRBJ1-2, with D perhaps matching TRBD1 (5 bases). The CDR3 spans 13 residues. Germline V gives CDR1 SEHNR, CDR2 FQNEAQ (reference sequence). Trimming took off 3 bases at V and 3 bases at J, with 8 bases between the two ends. CDR3 sequence: CASSFRGYYGYTF. Here the CDR3 DNA reads TGTGCCAGCAGCTTTAGGGGATACTATGGCTACACCTTC.

Comment on this clone: Germline is not matched at one junction end, which may reflect a read error. V and J are TRBV6-5 and TRBJ1-1; no clear D. In germline, CDR1 is MNHEY, CDR2 SVGAGI. This CDR3 has 15 amino acids. The CDR3 sequence is CASSDSGFGDTEAFF. In nucleotides, the CDR3 is TGTGCCAGCAGTGACTCAGGCTTCGGGGACACTGAAGCTTTCTTT.

The chain employs TRBV5-1 and TRBJ2-5, with 12 bases fitting TRBD2. V lost 4 bases and J lost 4; bases outside the gene matches: 2. Germline V lookup: CDR1 SGHRS, CDR2 YFSETQ. This CDR3 has 14 residues. The CDR3, as DNA: TGCGCCAGCAGCGCGACTAGCGGGAGAGAGACCCAGTACTTC. Encoded protein: CASSATSGRETQYF.

The chain is built from TRBV5-1 and TRBJ2-5, with 15 bases aligning to TRBD2. The J segment lost 4 bases and the V segment lost 4 bases, leaving 5 bases of the junction unmatched. This CDR3 has 16 residues. Germline V gives CDR1 SGHRS, CDR2 YFSETQ. The chain's CDR3 is CASSPGLAGGRETQYF. The CDR3 DNA reads as TGCGCCAGCAGCCCGGGACTAGCGGGAGGAAGAGAGACCCAGTACTTC.

The chain joins TRBV7-8 to TRBJ1-5; D gene uncertain. Germline CDR1 and CDR2: SGHVS and FQNEAQ. CDR3 length: 14 amino acids. Trimming took off 5 bases at V and 4 bases at J, with 12 bases between the two ends. The CDR3 DNA is TGTGCCAGCAGCGACTGGACGGGGAATCAGCCCCAGCATTTT. This encodes CASSDWTGNQPQHF.

The genes are TRBV6-6 and TRBJ1-5; weak D call: TRBD1 (5 bases). V lost 6 bases and J 5 bases, leaving 14 bases between the germline ends. This CDR3 is 14 amino acids long. Germline V gene data show CDR1 as MNHNY and CDR2 as SVGAGI (reference sequence). Here the CDR3 reads CASSPLGHYQPQHF. CDR3 nucleotide sequence: TGTGCCAGCAGCCCCCTCGGACACTATCAGCCCCAGCATTTT.

The genes are TRBV2 and TRBJ2-1; tentative D call: TRBD2 (6 bases). Trimming cost V 6 bases and J 7 bases, with 13 bases left between them. The germline gives CDR1 SNHLY, CDR2 FYNNEI. CDR3 length equals 13 residues. CDR3 protein: CASRETAGNEQFF. The CDR3 coding sequence is TGTGCCAGCAGGGAGACGGCGGGAAATGAGCAGTTCTTC.